These 25 T cell receptor beta chains were sequenced from one sample in a study of blood T cell repertoires in COVID-19. TCRdb's copy holds only in-frame clones and misses some; the assay was immunoSEQ multiplex PCR. This table holds about 89,000 clones, less than 85% found once. Sequenced sample: peripheral blood. Receptors originate from a woman over 75 with acute or convalescent COVID-19.

This chain links TRBV10-2 with TRBJ2-7, with D possibly matching TRBD1 (6 bases). Trimming took 9 bases from V and 2 from J, leaving 14 bases between them. Germline CDR1 WSHSY, CDR2 SAAADI. CDR3 length equals 13 residues. The CDR3 region has the DNA TGCGCCAGTTTACAGGGTTGGACCTACGAGCAGTACTTC. Amino acids: CASLQGWTYEQYF.

The genes are TRBV29-1 and TRBJ1-1, with TRBD1 matching 10 bases. The CDR3 sequence is 14 residues long. With 7 bases clipped from V and 8 bases from J, the junction kept 13 bases outside the gene matches. Germline CDR1 and CDR2: SQVTM and ANQGSEA. CDR3 DNA sequence: TGCAGCGGATCGACAGGGGGCGTCTTTTCCGAAGCTTTCTTT. The encoded protein is CSGSTGGVFSEAFF. Based on the CDR3 plus reference TRBV29-1 and TRBJ1-1, the full variable domain is SAVISQKPSRDICQRGTSLTIQCQVDSQVTMMFWYRQQPGQSLTLIATANQGSEATYESGFVIDKFPISRPNLTFSTLTVSNMSPEDSSIYLCSGSTGGVFSEAFFGQGTRLTVV.

The chain has TRBV11-2 and TRBJ2-7; 7 nucleotides line up with TRBD1. J gave up 5 bases and V 5 bases, and 9 bases lay outside the gene matches. Germline CDR1 reads SGHAT; CDR2 reads FQNNGV. This CDR3 spans 14 amino acids. The CDR3 sequence: CASSLRGRGHEQYF. The CDR3 nucleotides are TGTGCCAGCAGCCTAAGGGGGCGCGGCCACGAGCAGTACTTC. Full variable domain (rest looked up from reference TRBV11-2 and TRBJ2-7): EAGVAQSPRYKIIEKRQSVAFWCNPISGHATLYWYQQILGQGPKLLIQFQNNGVVDDSQLPKDRFSAERLKGVDSTLKIQPAKLEDSAVYLCASSLRGRGHEQYFGPGTRLTVT.

This chain joins TRBV7-2 and TRBJ2-5; TRBD2 is a possible D gene (6 bases). This CDR3 has 14 amino acids. The germline gives CDR1 SGHTA, CDR2 FQGNSA. V lost 5 bases to trimming and J lost 5 bases, with 15 bases between them. CDR3 sequence reads: CASSVGGPRETQYF. CDR3 bases: TGTGCCAGCAGCGTTGGAGGGCCCCGGGAGACCCAGTACTTC.

The chain links TRBV29-1 to TRBJ2-7; TRBD2 aligns across 9 bases. Germline V gene lookup returns CDR1 SQVTM and CDR2 ANQGSEA. J was trimmed by 0 bases and V by 3 bases; bases with no gene match: 6. The CDR3 is 15 residues long. The CDR3 region has the DNA TGCAGCGTTGATTGGGCGGGAGGGAACTCCTACGAGCAGTACTTC. Encoded protein: CSVDWAGGNSYEQYF.

The chain joins TRBV7-8 to TRBJ2-3; 7 nucleotides match TRBD2. CDR1 and CDR2 from the germline V gene are SGHVS and FQNEAQ. The V segment lost 7 bases and the J segment 7 bases; nucleotides outside the gene matches: 11. This CDR3 spans 14 amino acids. The DNA for the CDR3 is TGTGCCAGCACGCTACTAGGGGAGGGAAATACGCAGTATTTT. Its protein product is CASTLLGEGNTQYF. Full variable domain (remainder filled in from reference TRBV7-8 and TRBJ2-3): GAGVSQSPRYKVAKRGQDVALRCDPISGHVSLFWYQQALGQGPEFLTYFQNEAQLDKSGLPSDRFFAERPEGSVSTLKIQRTQQEDSAVYLCASTLLGEGNTQYFGPGTRLTVL.

The chain recombines TRBV29-1 with TRBJ2-3, with D possibly called TRBD1 or TRBD2 (5 bases each). V lost 7 bases to trimming and J lost 0 bases, with 11 bases between them. Germline-derived CDR1 and CDR2 are SQVTM and ANQGSEA. The CDR3 length is 13 residues. The CDR3 here is CSGDSGSTDTQYF. CDR3 DNA sequence: TGCAGCGGTGACAGCGGAAGCACAGATACGCAGTATTTT.

The gene calls are TRBV7-8 and TRBJ1-5; possibly TRBD1 for D (6 bases). Per germline, CDR1 SGHVS and CDR2 FQNEAQ. The V and J ends lost 2 bases and 4 bases respectively, with 15 bases between them. The CDR3 has 16 amino acids. The CDR3 is CASSLITGMGNQPQHF. The CDR3 DNA is TGTGCCAGCAGCTTAATTACAGGGATGGGTAATCAGCCCCAGCATTTT.

This clone has only a few counts. The chain carries TRBV6-6 and TRBJ2-7; D gene ambiguous. The CDR3 has 12 residues. V was cut by 6 bases and J by 4 bases, with 10 bases left in between. Germline V gene data show CDR1 as MNHNY and CDR2 as SVGAGI (reference sequence). The CDR3 DNA reads as TGTGCCAGCAGGGCCTCAGCGTACGAGCAGTACTTC. It encodes CASRASAYEQYF.

V gene TRBV9 combines with J gene TRBJ2-6; the match to TRBD1 covers 7 bases. Trimming took 1 base from V and 4 from J; bases not matched to a gene: 8. Germline V gene lookup returns CDR1 SGDLS and CDR2 YYNGEE. This CDR3 is built from 17 residues. Here the CDR3 DNA reads TGTGCCAGCAGCGTAAGGGGGCGCATCGCCGGGGCCAACGTCCTGACTTTC. Protein product: CASSVRGRIAGANVLTF. Full variable domain (remainder filled in from reference TRBV9 and TRBJ2-6): DSGVTQTPKHLITATGQRVTLRCSPRSGDLSVYWYQQSLDQGLQFLIQYYNGEERAKGNILERFSAQQFPDLHSELNLSSLELGDSALYFCASSVRGRIAGANVLTFGAGSRLTVL.

The chain joins TRBV18 to TRBJ2-5; the D is unclear. The length of the CDR3 is 12 residues. Trimming removed 2 bases from V and 5 bases from J, with 6 bases in between. Germline-derived CDR1 and CDR2 are KGHSH and LQKENI. CDR3 bases: TGTGCCAGCTCACCAAGAGCGGAGACCCAGTACTTC. It translates to CASSPRAETQYF. The full variable domain, rest sourced from reference TRBV18 and TRBJ2-5, is NAGVMQNPRHLVRRRGQEARLRCSPMKGHSHVYWYRQLPEEGLKFMVYLQKENIIDESGMPKERFSAEFPKEGPSILRIQQVVRGDSAAYFCASSPRAETQYFGPGTRLLVL.

CDR3 nucleotides: TGCGCCAGCAGCTTGAATACAGGGACAGATACGCAGTATTTT. This sequence encodes CASSLNTGTDTQYF. J is TRBJ2-3 and V is TRBV5-1; maybe TRBD1 (6 bases). Trimming pared 1 base from V and 3 bases from J, leaving 9 bases between. The CDR3 has 14 residues. Germline V CDR1 and CDR2: SGHRS, YFSETQ.

This chain joins TRBV27 and TRBJ1-5; no reliable D call. Germline-derived CDR1 and CDR2 are MNHEY and SMNVEV (reference sequence). The V gene lost 11 bases and the J gene lost 5 bases, with 4 bases spanning the gap. CDR3 length equals 9 residues. CDR3 sequence: CASYQPQHF. DNA for the CDR3: TGTGCCTCCTATCAGCCCCAGCATTTT.

This sequence joins TRBV10-3 and TRBJ1-1, with D unclear. Trimming removed 2 bases from V and 1 base from J, with 8 bases in between. The CDR3 has 14 amino acids. Germline-derived CDR1 and CDR2 are ENHRY and SYGVKD. Here the CDR3 DNA reads TGTGCCATCAGTGAGCGCCAGGAGAACACTGAAGCTTTCTTT. Encoded protein: CAISERQENTEAFF.

The V and J genes are TRBV7-9 and TRBJ1-6; no clear D. The germline V and J ends were trimmed by 1 base and 10 bases, with 11 bases remaining between them. Germline CDR1 and CDR2: SEHNR and FQNEAQ (reference sequence). CDR3 size: 14 residues. The CDR3 loop reads CASSLVGGFSPLHF. CDR3 coding DNA: TGTGCCAGCAGCTTAGTTGGAGGGTTCTCACCCCTCCACTTT.

The chain uses TRBV15 and TRBJ1-4, with 12 bases lining up with TRBD1. J gave up 7 bases and V 5 bases, and 5 bases lay outside the gene matches. CDR3 length equals 15 residues. CDR1 is LNHNV, CDR2 YYDKDF, per germline (reference sequence). The CDR3 DNA reads TGTGCCACCAGCCCACCGGGACAGGGGGCTGAAAAACTGTTTTTT. This gives the protein CATSPPGQGAEKLFF.

This clone was detected only once. This chain's CDR3 is CASSSGASGYNEQFF. The CDR3 DNA reads as TGTGCCAGTAGTTCAGGGGCTAGCGGGTACAATGAGCAGTTCTTC. The rearrangement links TRBV19 to TRBJ2-1, with 8 bases aligning to TRBD2. The CDR3 consists of 15 residues. Germline V gives CDR1 LNHDA, CDR2 SQIVND (reference sequence). J gave up 4 bases and V 5 bases, and 7 bases lay outside the gene matches. The whole variable domain, filled in from reference TRBV19 and TRBJ2-1, reads DGGITQSPKYLFRKEGQNVTLSCEQNLNHDAMYWYRQDPGQGLRLIYYSQIVNDFQKGDIAEGYSVSREKKESFPLTVTSAQKNPTAFYLCASSSGASGYNEQFFGPGTRLTVL.

The chain uses TRBV20-1 and TRBJ2-7; D possibly corresponds to TRBD2 (5 bases). The CDR3 contains 11 residues. The V end was cut by 3 bases, the J end by 5 bases, with 8 bases between. Germline CDR1 and CDR2: DFQATT and SNEGSKA (reference sequence). CDR3 residues: CSARSGNEQYF. The CDR3 DNA follows: TGCAGTGCTAGGTCGGGGAACGAGCAGTACTTC.

This clone appeared a single time. J is TRBJ2-2 and V is TRBV30; 9 positions agree with TRBD1. CDR3 length: 13 residues. Germline lookup yields CDR1 GTSNPN and CDR2 SVGIG (reference sequence). After removal of 8 bases from V and 6 bases from J, the junction contained 7 bases not matched to a gene. As DNA, the CDR3 is TGTGCCCACAGGGGGCAGAGCTCCGGGGAGCTGTTTTTT. This translates into CAHRGQSSGELFF. Full variable domain (outside the CDR3, taken from reference TRBV30 and TRBJ2-2): SQTIHQWPATLVQPVGSPLSLECTVEGTSNPNLYWYRQAAGRGLQLLFYSVGIGQISSEVPQNLSASRPQDRQFILSSKKLLLSDSGFYLCAHRGQSSGELFFGEGSRLTVL.

This clone has more than one count but fewer than ten. The chain couples TRBV7-9 to TRBJ2-5, with TRBD1 matching 11 bases. Unmatched junction bases numbered 13, after V lost 4 bases and J lost 9 bases. This CDR3 comprises 16 residues. The germline CDR1 and CDR2 sequences are SEHNR and FQNEAQ (reference sequence). The CDR3 region is CASSYFGQGARLAQYF. The CDR3 region has the DNA TGTGCCAGCAGCTACTTCGGACAGGGGGCACGTTTGGCCCAGTACTTC.

The rearrangement uses TRBV3-1 (or the pseudogene TRBV3-2) and TRBJ2-3; D is unclear. Germline-derived CDR1 and CDR2 are LGHDT and YNNKEL (reference sequence). Trimming left V 3 bases short and J 1 base short, with 11 bases between. The CDR3 contains 15 residues. The CDR3 loop reads CASSHGSRRTDTQYF. CDR3 bases: TGTGCCAGCAGCCATGGTAGCCGACGCACAGATACGCAGTATTTT.

The J gene is TRBJ1-1, the V gene TRBV13, with 7 bases lining up with TRBD1. CDR3 length: 17 residues. J gave up 5 bases and V 1 base, and 13 bases lay outside the gene matches. Germline CDR1 and CDR2: PRHDT and FYEKMQ (reference sequence). The chain's CDR3 is CASSLVTGESGWTEAFF. CDR3 coding DNA: TGTGCCAGCAGCTTAGTTACAGGGGAGTCTGGCTGGACTGAAGCTTTCTTT. Supplemented by reference TRBV13 and TRBJ1-1, the full variable domain reads AAGVIQSPRHLIKEKRETATLKCYPIPRHDTVYWYQQGPGQDPQFLISFYEKMQSDKGSIPDRFSAQQFSDYHSELNMSSLELGDSALYFCASSLVTGESGWTEAFFGQGTRLTVV.

The chain uses TRBV18 and TRBJ1-2; 9 nucleotides agree with TRBD1. With 1 base clipped from V and 5 bases from J, the junction kept 8 bases outside the gene matches. The CDR3 length is 16 residues. CDR1 is KGHSH and CDR2 is LQKENI in the germline V gene. CDR3 sequence: CASSPLSGQGMYGYTF. CDR3 sequence (DNA): TGTGCCAGCTCACCACTTTCTGGACAGGGGATGTATGGCTACACCTTC.

Only one count was recorded for this clone. The CDR3 coding sequence is TGTGCCAGCAGTACCGGGACAGGGACCACCGGGGAGCTGTTTTTT. This gives the protein CASSTGTGTTGELFF. The chain is built from TRBV25-1 and TRBJ2-2; the match to TRBD1 covers 9 bases. Germline lookup yields CDR1 MGHDK and CDR2 SYGVNS. J was trimmed by 4 bases and V by 5 bases; bases with no gene match: 5. The CDR3 covers 15 residues.

V gene TRBV7-3 combines with J gene TRBJ2-3; 8 nucleotides agree with TRBD1. The V and J ends lost 5 bases and 0 bases, in that order; junction bases with no gene match: 4. Germline V gives CDR1 SGHTA, CDR2 FQGTGA. This CDR3 has 15 amino acids. As DNA, the CDR3 is TGTGCCAGCAGCCTGGACAGGGAGAGCACAGATACGCAGTATTTT. Protein product: CASSLDRESTDTQYF. Based on the CDR3 plus reference TRBV7-3 and TRBJ2-3, the full variable domain is GAGVSQTPSNKVTEKGKYVELRCDPISGHTALYWYRQSLGQGPEFLIYFQGTGAADDSGLPNDRFFAVRPEGSVSTLKIQRTERGDSAVYLCASSLDRESTDTQYFGPGTRLTVL.